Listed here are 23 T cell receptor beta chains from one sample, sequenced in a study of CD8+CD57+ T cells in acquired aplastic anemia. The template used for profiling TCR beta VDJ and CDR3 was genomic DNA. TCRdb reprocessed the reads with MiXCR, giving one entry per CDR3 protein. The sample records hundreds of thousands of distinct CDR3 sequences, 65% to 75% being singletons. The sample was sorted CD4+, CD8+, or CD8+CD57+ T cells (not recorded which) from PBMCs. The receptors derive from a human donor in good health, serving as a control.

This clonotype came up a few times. The CDR3 sequence: CASSVSGSYNSPLHF. Written as DNA, the CDR3 is TGTGCCAGCAGTGTATCCGGGTCTTATAATTCACCCCTCCACTTT. The chain joins TRBV2 to TRBJ1-6, with D unclear. Deletions cut 4 bases from V and 4 bases from J, with 11 bases between. The CDR3 runs 15 residues. Looked up from germline, CDR1 is SNHLY and CDR2 is FYNNEI.

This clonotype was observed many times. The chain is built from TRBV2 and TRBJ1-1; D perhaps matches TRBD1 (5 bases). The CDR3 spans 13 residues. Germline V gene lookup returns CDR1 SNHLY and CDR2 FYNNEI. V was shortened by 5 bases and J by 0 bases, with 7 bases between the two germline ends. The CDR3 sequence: CASSRQMNTEAFF. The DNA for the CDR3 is TGTGCCAGCAGTCGACAGATGAACACTGAAGCTTTCTTT.

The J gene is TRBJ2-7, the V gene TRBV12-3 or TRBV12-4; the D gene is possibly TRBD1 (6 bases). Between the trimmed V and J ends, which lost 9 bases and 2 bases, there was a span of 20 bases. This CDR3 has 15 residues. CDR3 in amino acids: CASGTLGDRTYEQYF. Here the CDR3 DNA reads TGTGCCAGTGGGACATTGGGTGACAGAACCTACGAGCAGTACTTC.

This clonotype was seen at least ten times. CDR3 in amino acids: CASSRDEQFF. DNA of the CDR3: TGTGCCAGCAGCCGGGATGAGCAGTTCTTC. The chain couples TRBV7-2 to TRBJ2-1; D unclear. The V end lost 5 bases, the J end lost 8 bases, and 4 bases lay between the germline ends. Per germline, CDR1 SGHTA and CDR2 FQGNSA. CDR3 length equals 10 residues.

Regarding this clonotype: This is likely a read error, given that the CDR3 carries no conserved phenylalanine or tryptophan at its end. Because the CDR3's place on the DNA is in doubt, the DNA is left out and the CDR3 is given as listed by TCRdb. Here the CDR3 reads CASSLGNDCYTI. The chain recombines TRBV7-2 with TRBJ1-2. Termini included, the CDR3 measures 12 amino acids. The V gene's germline CDR1 is SGHTA and CDR2 FQGNSA.

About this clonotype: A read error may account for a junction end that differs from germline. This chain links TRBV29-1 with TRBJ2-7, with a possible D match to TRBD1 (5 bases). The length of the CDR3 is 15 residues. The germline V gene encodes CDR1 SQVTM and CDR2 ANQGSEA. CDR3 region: CSARDGRVGPYKQYF. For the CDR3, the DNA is TGCAGCGCTAGAGATGGCCGGGTGGGGCCCTACAAGCAGTACTTC.

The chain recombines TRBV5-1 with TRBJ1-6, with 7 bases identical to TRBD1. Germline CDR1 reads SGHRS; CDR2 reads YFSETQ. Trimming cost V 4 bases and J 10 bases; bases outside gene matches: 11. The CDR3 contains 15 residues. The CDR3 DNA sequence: TGCGCCAGCAGCCTTGAAGACAGGGAACTCTCACCCCTCCACTTT. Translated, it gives CASSLEDRELSPLHF.

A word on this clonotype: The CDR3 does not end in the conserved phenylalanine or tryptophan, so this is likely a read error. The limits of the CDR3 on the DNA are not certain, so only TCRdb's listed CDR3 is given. CDR3: CSASATGVMNTEAFG. The chain recombines TRBV20-1 with TRBJ1-1. From its first to its last residue, the CDR3 has 15 amino acids. The germline gives CDR1 DFQATT, CDR2 SNEGSKA (reference sequence).

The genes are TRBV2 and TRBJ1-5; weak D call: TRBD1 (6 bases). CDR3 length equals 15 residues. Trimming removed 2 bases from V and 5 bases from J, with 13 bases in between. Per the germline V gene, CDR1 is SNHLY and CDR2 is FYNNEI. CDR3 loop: CASSERGSSYQPQHF. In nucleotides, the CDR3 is TGTGCCAGCAGTGAAAGGGGGTCCTCTTATCAGCCCCAGCATTTT.

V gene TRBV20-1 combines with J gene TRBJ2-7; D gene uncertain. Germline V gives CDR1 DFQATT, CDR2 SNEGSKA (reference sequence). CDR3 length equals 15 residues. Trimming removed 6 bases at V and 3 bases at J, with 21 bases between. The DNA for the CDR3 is TGCAGTGCCCGGCAGGCTGGCGGCGCTGACTACGAGCAGTACTTC. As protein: CSARQAGGADYEQYF.

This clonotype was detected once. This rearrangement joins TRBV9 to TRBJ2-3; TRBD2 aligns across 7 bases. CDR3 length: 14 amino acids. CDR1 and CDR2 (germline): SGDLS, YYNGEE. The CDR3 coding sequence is TGTGCTAGGTATTCGCGGGGGACCACAGATACGCAGTATTTT. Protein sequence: CARYSRGTTDTQYF.

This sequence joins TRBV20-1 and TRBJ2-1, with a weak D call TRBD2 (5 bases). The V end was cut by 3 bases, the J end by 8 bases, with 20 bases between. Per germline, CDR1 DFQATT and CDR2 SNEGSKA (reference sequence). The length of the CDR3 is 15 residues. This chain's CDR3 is CSASSLAKNSDEQFF. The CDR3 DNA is TGCAGTGCTAGTAGCCTAGCCAAAAACAGTGATGAGCAGTTCTTC.

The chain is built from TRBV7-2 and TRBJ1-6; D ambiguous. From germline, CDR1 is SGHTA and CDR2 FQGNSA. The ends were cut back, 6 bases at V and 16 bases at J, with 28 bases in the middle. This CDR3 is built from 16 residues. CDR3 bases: TGTGCCAGCAGTCCCGGCGGGTTGACGGAAAAACTGTTTCTCCACTTT. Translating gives CASSPGGLTEKLFLHF. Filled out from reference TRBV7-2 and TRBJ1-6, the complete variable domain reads GAGVSQSPSNKVTEKGKDVELRCDPISGHTALYWYRQSLGQGLEFLIYFQGNSAPDKSGLPSDRFSAERTGGSVSTLTIQRTQQEDSAVYLCASSPGGLTEKLFLHFGNGTRLTVT.

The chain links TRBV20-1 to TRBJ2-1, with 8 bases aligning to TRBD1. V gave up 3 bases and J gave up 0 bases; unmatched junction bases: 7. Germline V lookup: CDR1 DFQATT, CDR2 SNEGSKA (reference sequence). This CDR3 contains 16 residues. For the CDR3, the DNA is TGCAGTGCTAGGGGACAGGCCCATAGCTCCTACAATGAGCAGTTCTTC. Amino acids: CSARGQAHSSYNEQFF.

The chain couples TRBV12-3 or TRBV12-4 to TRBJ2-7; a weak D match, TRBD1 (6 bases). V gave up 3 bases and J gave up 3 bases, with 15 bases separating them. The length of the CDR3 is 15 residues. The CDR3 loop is CASSFAPTGRYEQYF. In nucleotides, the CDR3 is TGTGCCAGCAGTTTTGCCCCGACAGGACGCTACGAGCAGTACTTC.

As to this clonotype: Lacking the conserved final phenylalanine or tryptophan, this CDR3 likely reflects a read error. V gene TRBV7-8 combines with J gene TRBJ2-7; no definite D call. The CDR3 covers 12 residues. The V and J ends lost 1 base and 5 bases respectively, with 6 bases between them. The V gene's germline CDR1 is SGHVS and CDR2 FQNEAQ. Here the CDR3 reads CASSLVPNEQYI. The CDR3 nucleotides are TGTGCCAGCAGCTTAGTACCCAACGAGCAGTACATC.

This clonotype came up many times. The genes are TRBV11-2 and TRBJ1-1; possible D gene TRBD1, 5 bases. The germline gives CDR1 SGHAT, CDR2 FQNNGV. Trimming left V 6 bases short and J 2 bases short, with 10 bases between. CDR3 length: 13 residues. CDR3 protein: CASRNDRNTEAFF. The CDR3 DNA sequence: TGTGCCAGCAGAAATGACAGAAACACTGAAGCTTTCTTT.

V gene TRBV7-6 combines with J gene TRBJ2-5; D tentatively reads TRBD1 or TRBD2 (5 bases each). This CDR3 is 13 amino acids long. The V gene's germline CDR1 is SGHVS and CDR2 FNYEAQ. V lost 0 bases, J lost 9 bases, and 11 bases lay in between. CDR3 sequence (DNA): TGTGCCAGCAGCTTAGCAGTCGGGACGGCCCAGTACTTC. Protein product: CASSLAVGTAQYF.

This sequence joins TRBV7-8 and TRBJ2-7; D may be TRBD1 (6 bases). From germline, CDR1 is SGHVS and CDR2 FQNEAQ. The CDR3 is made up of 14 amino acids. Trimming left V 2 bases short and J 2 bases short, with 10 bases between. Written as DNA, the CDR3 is TGTGCCAGCAGCTTACAGGGGACGACCTACGAGCAGTACTTC. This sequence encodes CASSLQGTTYEQYF.

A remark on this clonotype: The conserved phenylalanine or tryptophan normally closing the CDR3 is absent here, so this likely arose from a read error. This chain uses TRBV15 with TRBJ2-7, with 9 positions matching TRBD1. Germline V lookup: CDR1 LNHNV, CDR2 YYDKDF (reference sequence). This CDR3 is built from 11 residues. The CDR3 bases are TGTGACATCGGACAGGGGTACGAGCAGTACCTC. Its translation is CDIGQGYEQYL.

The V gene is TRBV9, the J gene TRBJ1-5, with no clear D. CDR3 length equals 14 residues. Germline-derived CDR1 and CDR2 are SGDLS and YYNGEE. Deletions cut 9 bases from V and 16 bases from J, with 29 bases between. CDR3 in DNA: TGTGCCACCAGTAGAAACGGGGTTAATGAGCCGTACCATTTT. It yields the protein CATSRNGVNEPYHF.

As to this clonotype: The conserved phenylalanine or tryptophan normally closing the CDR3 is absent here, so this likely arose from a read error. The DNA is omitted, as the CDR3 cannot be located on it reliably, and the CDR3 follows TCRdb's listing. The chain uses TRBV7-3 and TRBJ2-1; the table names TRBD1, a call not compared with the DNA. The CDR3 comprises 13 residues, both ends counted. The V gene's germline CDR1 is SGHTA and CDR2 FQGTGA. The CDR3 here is CMRGRLPSSTSVC.

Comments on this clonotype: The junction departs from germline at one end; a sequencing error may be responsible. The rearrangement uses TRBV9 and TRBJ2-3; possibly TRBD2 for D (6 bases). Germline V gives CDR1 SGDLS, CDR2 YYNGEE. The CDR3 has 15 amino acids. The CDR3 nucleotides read TGTGCCAGCAGCGTGGCGGGCGGGGCTGCAGATTCGCAGTATTTT. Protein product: CASSVAGGAADSQYF.